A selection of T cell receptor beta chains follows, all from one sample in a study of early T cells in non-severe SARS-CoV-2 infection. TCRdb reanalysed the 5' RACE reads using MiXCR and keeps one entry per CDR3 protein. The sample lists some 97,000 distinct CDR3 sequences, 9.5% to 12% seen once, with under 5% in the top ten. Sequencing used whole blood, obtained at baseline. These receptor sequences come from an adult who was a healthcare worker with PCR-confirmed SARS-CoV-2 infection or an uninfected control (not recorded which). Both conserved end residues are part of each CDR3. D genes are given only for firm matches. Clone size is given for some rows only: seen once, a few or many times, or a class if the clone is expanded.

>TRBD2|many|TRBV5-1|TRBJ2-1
TGCGCCAGCAGCTTGGAAGGACTAGAGCCGTTCTTC
CASSLEGLEPFF
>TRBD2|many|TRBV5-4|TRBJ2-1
TGTGCCAGCAGCTTGTTCCCACAGGGACTACCGGGACTAGCGGGAGAGGGGAGTAGGAATGAGCAGTTCTTC
CASSLFPQGLPGLAGEGSRNEQFF
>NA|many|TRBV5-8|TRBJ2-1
TGTGCCAGCAGCTTGGTTTCAATCTCCTACAATGAGCAGTTCTTC
CASSLVSISYNEQFF
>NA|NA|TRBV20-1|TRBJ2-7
TGCAGTGCTAGAGGGCCCGGAGCGGAGCCCGAGCAGTACTTC
CSARGPGAEPEQYF
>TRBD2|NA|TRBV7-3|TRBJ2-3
TGTGCCAGCAGCCCCGGACTAGCGGTAGATACGCAGTATTTT
CASSPGLAVDTQYF
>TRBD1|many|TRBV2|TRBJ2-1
TGTGCCAGCCATTTTTCACAGGGGAATGAGCAGTTCTTC
CASHFSQGNEQFF
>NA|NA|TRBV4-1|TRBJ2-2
TGCGCCAGCAGCCAGACGGGGGTTGCGGACCTGAACACCGGGGAGCTGTTTTTT
CASSQTGVADLNTGELFF
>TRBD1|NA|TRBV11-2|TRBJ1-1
TGTGCCAGCAGCACAGGACAGGGGAAGTTTCGTGTAGCTTTCTTT
CASSTGQGKFRVAFF
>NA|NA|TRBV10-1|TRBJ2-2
TGCGCCAGCAGTGAAGACAGACTTCCCTCGAACACCGGGGAGCTGTTTTTT
CASSEDRLPSNTGELFF
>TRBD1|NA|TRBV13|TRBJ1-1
TGTGCCAGCAGCCGGATCTTGACAGGGATGAACACTGAAGTTTTCTTT
CASSRILTGMNTEVFF
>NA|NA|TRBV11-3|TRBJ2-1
TGTGCCAGCAGCTTAGGGGCTTCCTACAATGAGCAGTTCTTC
CASSLGASYNEQFF
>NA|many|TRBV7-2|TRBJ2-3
TGTGCCAGCAGCTTAGATGGGACCAATGCAGATACGCAGTATTTT
CASSLDGTNADTQYF